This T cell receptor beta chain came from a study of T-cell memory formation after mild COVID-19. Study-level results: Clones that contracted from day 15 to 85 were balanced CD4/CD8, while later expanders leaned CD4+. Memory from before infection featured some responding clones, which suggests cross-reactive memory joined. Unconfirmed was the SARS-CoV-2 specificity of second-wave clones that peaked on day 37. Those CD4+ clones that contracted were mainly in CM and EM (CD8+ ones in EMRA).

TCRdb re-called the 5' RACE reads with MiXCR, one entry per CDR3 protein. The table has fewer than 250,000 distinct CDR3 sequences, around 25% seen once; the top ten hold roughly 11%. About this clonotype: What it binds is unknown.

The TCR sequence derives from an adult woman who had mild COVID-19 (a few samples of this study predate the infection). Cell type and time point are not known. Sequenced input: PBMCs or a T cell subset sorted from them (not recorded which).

CDR3 residues: CASSRGVADLLRFF. The CDR3, as DNA: TGCGCCAGCAGCCGGGGGGTGGCAGACCTCCTACGATTCTTT. The gene calls are TRBV5-1 and TRBJ1-1; D perhaps matches TRBD1 (5 bases). Per the germline V gene, CDR1 is SGHRS and CDR2 is YFSETQ. The CDR3 has 14 amino acids. V was pared by 4 bases and J by 14 bases, with 24 bases between.